This passage covers 13 T cell receptor beta chains from one sample sequenced in a study of blood T cells in healthy people across ages. Alongside a J-beta primer mix, a sample-barcoded 5' primer served in a second PCR lasting roughly 7 to 11 cycles. One entry per CDR3 protein results from TCRdb running MiXCR on the 5' RACE reads. Here the sample spans around 940,000 distinct CDR3 sequences, just over 50% being singletons. Sequenced sample: blood. The source is a woman in her sixties in good health.

This clonotype was detected only once. This sequence joins TRBV9 and TRBJ2-5, with 8 bases lining up with TRBD2. The CDR3 runs 14 residues. CDR1 and CDR2 (germline): SGDLS, YYNGEE. V was clipped by 5 bases and J by 7 bases; unmatched bases: 10. The CDR3 DNA is TGTGCCAGCAGTGCGGGGGGCTTTCGAGGGACCCAGTACTTC. Translating it yields CASSAGGFRGTQYF. Combining the CDR3 with reference TRBV9 and TRBJ2-5 gives the whole variable domain DSGVTQTPKHLITATGQRVTLRCSPRSGDLSVYWYQQSLDQGLQFLIQYYNGEERAKGNILERFSAQQFPDLHSELNLSSLELGDSALYFCASSAGGFRGTQYFGPGTRLLVL.

There are a few counts of this clonotype. This chain uses TRBV27 with TRBJ2-1; TRBD1 aligns across 10 bases. Germline CDR1 and CDR2: MNHEY and SMNVEV (reference sequence). V gave up 5 bases and J gave up 4 bases; unmatched junction bases: 11. CDR3 length equals 17 residues. The CDR3 nucleotides read TGTGCCAGCAGTCCAGGACAGGGGGGGAGCGGGTACAATGAGCAGTTCTTC. Translated, it gives CASSPGQGGSGYNEQFF.

This clonotype was seen a few times. J is TRBJ2-3 and V is TRBV12-3 or TRBV12-4, with 13 bases identical to TRBD2. This CDR3 region has 14 residues. V was clipped by 10 bases and J by 3 bases; unmatched bases: 4. CDR3 in amino acids: CATLAGGDTDTQYF. The CDR3 DNA follows: TGTGCCACACTAGCGGGAGGGGATACAGATACGCAGTATTTT.

This clonotype was detected ten times or more. This chain connects TRBV7-2 to TRBJ2-7, with D unclear. This CDR3 is built from 13 residues. The germline V and J ends were trimmed by 7 bases and 2 bases, with 12 bases remaining between them. Germline V gene sequence: CDR1 SGHTA, CDR2 FQGNSA. CDR3 bases: TGTGCCAGCAACGCTTTTGGGACCTACGAGCAGTACTTC. It encodes CASNAFGTYEQYF.

The rearrangement uses TRBV7-9 and TRBJ2-5; D is unresolved. The CDR3 runs to 15 residues. From germline, CDR1 is SEHNR and CDR2 FQNEAQ (reference sequence). Trimming pared 1 base from V and 3 bases from J, leaving 12 bases between. The CDR3 protein is CASSLGIVAEETQYF. The CDR3 DNA follows: TGTGCCAGCAGCTTAGGGATCGTCGCTGAAGAGACCCAGTACTTC.

The chain uses TRBV12-3 or TRBV12-4 and TRBJ2-1, with 8 bases fitting TRBD2. The junction had 6 bases not matched to a gene; V was cut back by 6 bases and J by 14 bases. The CDR3 extends over 11 amino acids. CDR3 sequence: CASRDSGREFF. CDR3 sequence (DNA): TGTGCCAGCAGAGACAGCGGGAGAGAGTTCTTC.

The V and J genes are TRBV6-1 and TRBJ2-7, with 8 bases matching TRBD1. Germline CDR1 is MNHNS and CDR2 is SASEGT. The CDR3 has 14 residues. The ends lost 7 bases at V and 1 base at J; junction bases unmatched: 6. CDR3 sequence (DNA): TGTGCCAGCATCCGGAGGACAGGGTCCTACGAGCAGTACTTC. Its translation is CASIRRTGSYEQYF.

This chain uses TRBV5-1 with TRBJ2-5, with D possibly matching TRBD1 (6 bases). The end of the DNA is better explained by TRBJ2-7, so the J call may be wrong. The length of the CDR3 is 14 residues. CDR1 and CDR2 from the germline V gene are SGHRS and YFSETQ. In DNA form, the CDR3 reads TGCGCCAGCAGCCAGAACCCCGGGACAACCGAGCAGTACTTC. Translation: CASSQNPGTTEQYF.

This clonotype has a single count. This rearrangement joins TRBV12-3 or TRBV12-4 to TRBJ2-1; 9 bases align to TRBD2. Trimming at V came to 5 bases and at J to 11 bases, leaving 13 bases not matched to a gene. The CDR3 covers 15 residues. CDR3 sequence (DNA): TGTGCCAGCAGTGGGGGAGCTAGCGGGAAAAATAAGCAGTTCTTC. The encoded protein is CASSGGASGKNKQFF.

This clonotype was detected a few times. The chain combines TRBV28 with TRBJ2-3; no firm D call. From germline, CDR1 is MDHEN and CDR2 SYDVKM. Trimming removed 3 bases from V and 0 bases from J, with 10 bases in between. This CDR3 is 15 amino acids long. The CDR3 protein is CASSLNLGSTDTQYF. CDR3 bases: TGTGCCAGCAGTTTGAACCTAGGCAGCACAGATACGCAGTATTTT.

V is TRBV7-2 and J is TRBJ2-7; either TRBD1 or TRBD2 may fit D (6 bases each). Trimming left V 5 bases short and J 2 bases short, with 13 bases between. Germline CDR1 reads SGHTA; CDR2 reads FQGNSA. The CDR3 spans 14 residues. For the CDR3, the DNA is TGTGCCAGCAGCGGGGGTGGGGGGCCCTACGAGCAGTACTTC. Protein: CASSGGGGPYEQYF.

This clonotype was seen only a few times. The chain combines TRBV6-5 with TRBJ2-7, with 10 nucleotides matching TRBD2. The germline V gene has CDR1 MNHEY and CDR2 SVGAGI. The CDR3 is made up of 14 amino acids. Trimming at V came to 5 bases and at J to 6 bases, leaving 7 bases not matched to a gene. The CDR3 coding sequence is TGTGCCAGCAGTCCTAGCGGGAGTTTTGGCGAGCAGTACTTC. This encodes CASSPSGSFGEQYF.

This clonotype showed up just a few times. This sequence joins TRBV15 and TRBJ1-5; D gene uncertain. The germline CDR1 and CDR2 sequences are LNHNV and YYDKDF (reference sequence). The CDR3 totals 14 residues. The V gene lost 5 bases and the J gene lost 8 bases, with 16 bases spanning the gap. CDR3 region: CATSGRRRFEPQHF. CDR3 bases: TGTGCCACCAGCGGAAGGCGGAGATTTGAGCCCCAGCATTTT. The complete variable domain, with remaining parts taken from reference TRBV15 and TRBJ1-5, reads DAMVIQNPRYQVTQFGKPVTLSCSQTLNHNVMYWYQQKSSQAPKLLFHYYDKDFNNEADTPDNFQSRRPNTSFCFLDIRSPGLGDTAMYLCATSGRRRFEPQHFGDGTRLSIL.